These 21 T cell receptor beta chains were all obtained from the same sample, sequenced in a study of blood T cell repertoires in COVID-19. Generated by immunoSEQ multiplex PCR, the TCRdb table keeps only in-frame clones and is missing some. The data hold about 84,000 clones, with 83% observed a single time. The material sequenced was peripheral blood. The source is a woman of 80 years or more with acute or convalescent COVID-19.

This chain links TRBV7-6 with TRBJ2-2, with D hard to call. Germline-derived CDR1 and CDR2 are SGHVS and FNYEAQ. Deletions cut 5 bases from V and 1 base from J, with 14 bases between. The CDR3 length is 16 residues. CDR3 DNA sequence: TGTGCCAGCAGCCCCCAGGTTGAGAGGAACACCGGGGAGCTGTTTTTT. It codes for CASSPQVERNTGELFF.

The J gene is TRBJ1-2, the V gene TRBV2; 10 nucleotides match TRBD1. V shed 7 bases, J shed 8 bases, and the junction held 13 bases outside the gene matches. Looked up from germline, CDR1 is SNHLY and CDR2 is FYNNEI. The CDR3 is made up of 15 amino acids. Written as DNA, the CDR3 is TGTGCCAGCACTCAGGACAGGGGGAACGTTAACGGCTACACCTTC. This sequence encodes CASTQDRGNVNGYTF.

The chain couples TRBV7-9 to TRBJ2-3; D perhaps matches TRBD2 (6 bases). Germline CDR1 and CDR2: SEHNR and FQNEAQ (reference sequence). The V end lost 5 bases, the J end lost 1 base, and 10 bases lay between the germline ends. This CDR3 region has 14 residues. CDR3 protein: CASSISGGTDTQYF. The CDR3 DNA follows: TGTGCCAGCAGCATCTCGGGAGGCACAGATACGCAGTATTTT.

CDR3 region: CATSDTQGRGTDTQYF. CDR3 sequence (DNA): TGTGCCACCAGTGACACACAGGGGCGTGGCACAGATACGCAGTATTTT. The genes are TRBV24-1 and TRBJ2-3; 7 bases map to TRBD1. Germline assignment: CDR1 KGHDR and CDR2 SFDVKD. J was trimmed by 1 base and V by 4 bases; bases with no gene match: 7. The CDR3 length is 16 residues.

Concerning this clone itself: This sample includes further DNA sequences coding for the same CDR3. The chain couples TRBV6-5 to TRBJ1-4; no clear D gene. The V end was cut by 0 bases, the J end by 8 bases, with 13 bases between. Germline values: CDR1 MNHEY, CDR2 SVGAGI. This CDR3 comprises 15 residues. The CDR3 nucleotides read TGTGCCAGCAGTTACTCAGGTGCGAGGAGCGAAAAACTGTTTTTT. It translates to CASSYSGARSEKLFF.

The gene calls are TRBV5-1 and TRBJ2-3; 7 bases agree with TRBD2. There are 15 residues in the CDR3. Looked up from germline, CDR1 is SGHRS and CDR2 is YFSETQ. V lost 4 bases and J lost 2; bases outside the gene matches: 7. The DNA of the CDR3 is TGCGCCAGCAGCCCAGGGAGGGGAGACACAGATACGCAGTATTTT. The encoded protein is CASSPGRGDTDTQYF.

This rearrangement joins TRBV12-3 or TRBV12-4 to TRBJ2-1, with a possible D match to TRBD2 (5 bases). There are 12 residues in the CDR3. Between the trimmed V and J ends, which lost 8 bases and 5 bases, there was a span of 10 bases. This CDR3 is CASDPGNNEQFF. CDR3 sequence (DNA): TGTGCCAGCGACCCGGGAAACAATGAGCAGTTCTTC.

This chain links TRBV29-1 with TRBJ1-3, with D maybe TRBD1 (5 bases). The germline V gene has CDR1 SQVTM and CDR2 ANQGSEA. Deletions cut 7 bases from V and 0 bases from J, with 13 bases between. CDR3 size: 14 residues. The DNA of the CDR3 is TGCAGCGCTTCCCAGGGTCCCTCTGGAAACACCATATATTTT. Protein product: CSASQGPSGNTIYF.

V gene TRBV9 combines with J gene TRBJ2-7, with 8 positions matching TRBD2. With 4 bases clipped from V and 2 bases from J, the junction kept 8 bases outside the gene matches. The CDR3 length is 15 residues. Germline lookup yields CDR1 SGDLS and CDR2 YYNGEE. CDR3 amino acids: CASSLSGSETYEQYF. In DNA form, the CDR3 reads TGTGCCAGCAGCCTCAGCGGGAGCGAAACCTACGAGCAGTACTTC.

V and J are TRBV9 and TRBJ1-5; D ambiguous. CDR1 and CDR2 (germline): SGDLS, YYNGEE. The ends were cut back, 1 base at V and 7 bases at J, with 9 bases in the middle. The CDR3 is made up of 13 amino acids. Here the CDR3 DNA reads TGTGCCAGCAGCGTAATCCCGGGGCAGCCCCAGCATTTT. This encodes CASSVIPGQPQHF.

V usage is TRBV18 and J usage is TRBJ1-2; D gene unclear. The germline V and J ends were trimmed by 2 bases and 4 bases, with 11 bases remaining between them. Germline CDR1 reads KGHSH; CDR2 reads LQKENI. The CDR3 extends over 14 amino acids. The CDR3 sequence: CASSPGQESYGYTF. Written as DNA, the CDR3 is TGTGCCAGCTCACCAGGGCAAGAATCCTATGGCTACACCTTC.

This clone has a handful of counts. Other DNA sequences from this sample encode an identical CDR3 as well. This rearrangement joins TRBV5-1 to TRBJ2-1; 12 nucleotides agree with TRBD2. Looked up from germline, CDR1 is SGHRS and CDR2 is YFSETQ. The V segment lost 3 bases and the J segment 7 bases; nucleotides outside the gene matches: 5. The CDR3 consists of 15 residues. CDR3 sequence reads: CASSSLAGGGNEQFF. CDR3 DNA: TGCGCCAGCAGCTCCCTAGCGGGAGGGGGGAATGAGCAGTTCTTC.

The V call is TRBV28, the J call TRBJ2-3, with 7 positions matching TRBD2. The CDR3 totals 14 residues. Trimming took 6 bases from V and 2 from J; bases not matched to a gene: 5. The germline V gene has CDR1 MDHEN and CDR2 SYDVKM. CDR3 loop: CASRWGGSTDTQYF. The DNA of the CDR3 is TGTGCCAGCAGGTGGGGGGGATCCACAGATACGCAGTATTTT.

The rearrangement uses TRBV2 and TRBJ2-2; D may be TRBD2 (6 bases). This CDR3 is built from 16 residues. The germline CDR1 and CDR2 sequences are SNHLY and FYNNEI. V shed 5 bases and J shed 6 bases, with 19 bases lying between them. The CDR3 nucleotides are TGTGCCAGCAGTTTCAGCGGGCCTCTTCTCTCCGGGGAGCTGTTTTTT. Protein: CASSFSGPLLSGELFF.

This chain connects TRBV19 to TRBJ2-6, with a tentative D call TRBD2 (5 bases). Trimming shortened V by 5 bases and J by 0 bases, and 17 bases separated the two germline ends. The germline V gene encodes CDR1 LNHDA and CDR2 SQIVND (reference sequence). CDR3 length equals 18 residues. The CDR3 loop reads CASSRWLASSSGANVLTF. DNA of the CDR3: TGTGCCAGTAGTCGGTGGCTAGCCTCATCCTCTGGGGCCAACGTCCTGACTTTC.

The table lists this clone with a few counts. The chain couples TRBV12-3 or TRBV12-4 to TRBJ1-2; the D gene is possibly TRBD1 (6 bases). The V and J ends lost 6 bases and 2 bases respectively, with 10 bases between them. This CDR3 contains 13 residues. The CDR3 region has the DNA TGTGCCAGCAGCCCAGGACAGAACTATGGCTACACCTTC. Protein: CASSPGQNYGYTF.

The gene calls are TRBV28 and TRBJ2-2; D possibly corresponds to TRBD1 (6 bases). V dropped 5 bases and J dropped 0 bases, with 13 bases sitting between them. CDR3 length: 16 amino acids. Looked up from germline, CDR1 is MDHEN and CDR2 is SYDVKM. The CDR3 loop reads CASSPGQFANTGELFF. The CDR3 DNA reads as TGTGCCAGCAGTCCAGGACAGTTCGCGAACACCGGGGAGCTGTTTTTT. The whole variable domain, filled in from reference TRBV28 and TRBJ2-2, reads DVKVTQSSRYLVKRTGEKVFLECVQDMDHENMFWYRQDPGLGLRLIYFSYDVKMKEKGDIPEGYSVSREKKERFSLILESASTNQTSMYLCASSPGQFANTGELFFGEGSRLTVL.

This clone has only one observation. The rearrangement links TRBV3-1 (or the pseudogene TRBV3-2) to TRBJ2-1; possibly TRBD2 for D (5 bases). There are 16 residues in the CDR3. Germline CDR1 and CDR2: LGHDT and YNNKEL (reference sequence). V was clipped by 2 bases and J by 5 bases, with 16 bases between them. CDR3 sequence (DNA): TGTGCCAGCAGCCAAATAGCGACCAGCGGCCACAATGAGCAGTTCTTC. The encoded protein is CASSQIATSGHNEQFF.

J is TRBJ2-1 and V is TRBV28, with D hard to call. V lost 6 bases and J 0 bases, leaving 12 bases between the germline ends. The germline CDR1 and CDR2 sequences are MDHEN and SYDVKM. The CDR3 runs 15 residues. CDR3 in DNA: TGTGCCAGCAGGGTCCCGGGTCCCTCCTACAATGAGCAGTTCTTC. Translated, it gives CASRVPGPSYNEQFF.

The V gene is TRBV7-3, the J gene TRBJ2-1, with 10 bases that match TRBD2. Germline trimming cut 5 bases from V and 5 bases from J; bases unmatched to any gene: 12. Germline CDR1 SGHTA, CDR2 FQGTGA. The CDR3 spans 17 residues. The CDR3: CASSRTWGTSVNNEQFF. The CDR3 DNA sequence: TGTGCCAGCAGCCGAACCTGGGGGACTAGCGTTAACAATGAGCAGTTCTTC.

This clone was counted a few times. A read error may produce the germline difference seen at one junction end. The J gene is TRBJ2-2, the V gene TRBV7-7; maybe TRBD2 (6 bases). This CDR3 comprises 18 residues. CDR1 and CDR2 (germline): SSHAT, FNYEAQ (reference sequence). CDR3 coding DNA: TGTGCTAGCAGCTTCAGAGCAAATAGCGGAAAGAACACCGGGGAGCTGTTTTTT. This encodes CASSFRANSGKNTGELFF.